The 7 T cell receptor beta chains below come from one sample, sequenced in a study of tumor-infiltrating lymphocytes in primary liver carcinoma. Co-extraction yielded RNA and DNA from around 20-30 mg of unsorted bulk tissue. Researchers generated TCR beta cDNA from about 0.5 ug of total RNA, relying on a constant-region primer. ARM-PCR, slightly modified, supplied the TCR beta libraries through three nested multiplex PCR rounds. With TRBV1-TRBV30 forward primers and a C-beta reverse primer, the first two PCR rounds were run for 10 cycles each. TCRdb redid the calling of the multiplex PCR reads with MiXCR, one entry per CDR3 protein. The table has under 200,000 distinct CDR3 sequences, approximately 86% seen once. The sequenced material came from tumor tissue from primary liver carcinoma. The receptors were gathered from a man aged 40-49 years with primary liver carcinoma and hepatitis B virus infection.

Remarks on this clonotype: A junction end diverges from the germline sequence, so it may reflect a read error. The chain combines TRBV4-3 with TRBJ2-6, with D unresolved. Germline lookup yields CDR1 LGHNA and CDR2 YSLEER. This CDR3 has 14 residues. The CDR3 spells CASGHGWGANVLTF. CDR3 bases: TGCGCCAGCGGCCATGGTTGGGGAGCCAACGTCCTGACTTTC.

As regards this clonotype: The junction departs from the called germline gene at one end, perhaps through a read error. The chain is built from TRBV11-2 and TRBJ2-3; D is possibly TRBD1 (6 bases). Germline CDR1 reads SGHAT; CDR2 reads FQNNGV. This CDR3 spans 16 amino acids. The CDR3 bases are TGTGCCAGCAGCAAAGGAAGTACAGGGAACACAGATACGCAATATTTT. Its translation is CASSKGSTGNTDTQYF.

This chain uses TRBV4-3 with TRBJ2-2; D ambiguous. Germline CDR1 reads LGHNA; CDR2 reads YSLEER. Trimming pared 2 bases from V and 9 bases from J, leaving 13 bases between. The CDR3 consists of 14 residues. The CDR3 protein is CASSQLTTAWELFF. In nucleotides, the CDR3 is TGCGCCAGCAGCCAACTAACAACGGCCTGGGAGCTGTTTTTT.

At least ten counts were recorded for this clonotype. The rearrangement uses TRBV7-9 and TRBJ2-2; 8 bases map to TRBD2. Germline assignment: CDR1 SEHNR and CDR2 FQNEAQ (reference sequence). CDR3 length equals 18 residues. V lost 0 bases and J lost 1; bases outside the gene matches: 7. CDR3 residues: CASSLAGIAGQNTGELFF. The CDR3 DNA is TGTGCCAGCAGCTTAGCAGGAATAGCGGGACAGAACACCGGGGAGCTGTTTTTT. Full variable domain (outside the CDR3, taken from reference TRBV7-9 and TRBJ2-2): DTGVSQNPRHKITKRGQNVTFRCDPISEHNRLYWYRQTLGQGPEFLTYFQNEAQLEKSRLLSDRFSAERPKGSFSTLEIQRTEQGDSAMYLCASSLAGIAGQNTGELFFGEGSRLTVL.

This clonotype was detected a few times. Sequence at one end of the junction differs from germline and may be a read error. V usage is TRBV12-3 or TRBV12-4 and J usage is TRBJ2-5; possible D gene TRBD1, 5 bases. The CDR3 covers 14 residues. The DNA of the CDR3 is TGTACCAGTAGTTTTTCAGGGAATGAGGAGACCCAGTACTTC. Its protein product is CTSSFSGNEETQYF.

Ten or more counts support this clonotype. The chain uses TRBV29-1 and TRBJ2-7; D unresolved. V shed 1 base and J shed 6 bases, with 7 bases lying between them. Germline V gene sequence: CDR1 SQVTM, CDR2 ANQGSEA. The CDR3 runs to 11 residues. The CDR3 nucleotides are TGCAGCGTTGAAGGCGGCTCCGAGCAGTACTTC. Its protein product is CSVEGGSEQYF.

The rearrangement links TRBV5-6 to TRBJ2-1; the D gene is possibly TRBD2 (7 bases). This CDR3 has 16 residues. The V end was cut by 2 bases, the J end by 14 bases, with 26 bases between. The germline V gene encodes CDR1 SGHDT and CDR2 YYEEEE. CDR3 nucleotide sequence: TGTGCCAGCAGCTTTAAGGGGGAGGGCCGGTACAATGAAAAGTTCTTC. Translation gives CASSFKGEGRYNEKFF.